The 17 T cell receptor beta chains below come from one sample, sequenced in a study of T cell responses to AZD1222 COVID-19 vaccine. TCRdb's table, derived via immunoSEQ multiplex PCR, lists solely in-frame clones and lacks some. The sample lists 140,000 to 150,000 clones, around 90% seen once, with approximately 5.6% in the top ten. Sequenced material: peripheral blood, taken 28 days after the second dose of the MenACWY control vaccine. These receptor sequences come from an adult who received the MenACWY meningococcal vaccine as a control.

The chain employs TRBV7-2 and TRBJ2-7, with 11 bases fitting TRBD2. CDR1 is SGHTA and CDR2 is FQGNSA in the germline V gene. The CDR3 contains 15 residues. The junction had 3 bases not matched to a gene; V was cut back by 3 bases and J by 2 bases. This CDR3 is CASSFALAGAYEQYF. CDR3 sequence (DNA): TGTGCCAGCAGCTTTGCACTAGCGGGGGCCTACGAGCAGTACTTC.

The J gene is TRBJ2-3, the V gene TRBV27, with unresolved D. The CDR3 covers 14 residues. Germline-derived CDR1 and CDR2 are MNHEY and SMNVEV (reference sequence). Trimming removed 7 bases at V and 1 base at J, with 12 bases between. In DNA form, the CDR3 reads TGTGCCAGCAACCGAGTAGGCGGCACAGATACGCAGTATTTT. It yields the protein CASNRVGGTDTQYF.

CDR3 protein: CASSPPIAKNIQYF. The CDR3 DNA is TGTGCCAGCTCACCACCGATCGCCAAAAACATTCAGTACTTC. The J gene is TRBJ2-4, the V gene TRBV18, with D unresolved. V lost 0 bases and J lost 1, with 4 bases in between. CDR1 KGHSH and CDR2 LQKENI come from the germline V gene. The CDR3 has 14 residues.

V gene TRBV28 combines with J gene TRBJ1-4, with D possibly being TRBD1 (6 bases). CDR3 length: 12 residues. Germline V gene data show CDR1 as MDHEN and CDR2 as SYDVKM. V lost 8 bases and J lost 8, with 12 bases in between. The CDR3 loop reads CASAGVGEKLFF. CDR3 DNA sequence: TGTGCCAGCGCAGGGGTCGGGGAAAAACTGTTTTTT.

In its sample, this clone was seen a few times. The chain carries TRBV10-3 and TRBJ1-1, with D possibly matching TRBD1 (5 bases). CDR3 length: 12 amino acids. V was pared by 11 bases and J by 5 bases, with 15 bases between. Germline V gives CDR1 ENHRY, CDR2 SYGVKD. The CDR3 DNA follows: TGTGCCGCGACCGGGGGGAGGACTGAAGCTTTCTTT. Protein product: CAATGGRTEAFF.

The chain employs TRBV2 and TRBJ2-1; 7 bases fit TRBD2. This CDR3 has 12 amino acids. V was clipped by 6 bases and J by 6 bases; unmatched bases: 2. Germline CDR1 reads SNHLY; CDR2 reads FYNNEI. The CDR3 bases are TGTGCCAGCAGGACGGGGGGCAATGAGCAGTTCTTC. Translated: CASRTGGNEQFF. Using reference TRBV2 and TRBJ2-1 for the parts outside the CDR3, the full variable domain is EPEVTQTPSHQVTQMGQEVILRCVPISNHLYFYWYRQILGQKVEFLVSFYNNEISEKSEIFDDQFSVERPDGSNFTLKIRSTKLEDSAMYFCASRTGGNEQFFGPGTRLTVL.

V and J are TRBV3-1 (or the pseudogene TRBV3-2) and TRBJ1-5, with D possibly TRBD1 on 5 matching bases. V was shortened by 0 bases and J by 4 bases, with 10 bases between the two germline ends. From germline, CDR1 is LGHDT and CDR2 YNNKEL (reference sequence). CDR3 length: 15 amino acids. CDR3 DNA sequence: TGTGCCAGCAGCCAAGATTGGCAGGGAAATCAGCCCCAGCATTTT. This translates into CASSQDWQGNQPQHF.

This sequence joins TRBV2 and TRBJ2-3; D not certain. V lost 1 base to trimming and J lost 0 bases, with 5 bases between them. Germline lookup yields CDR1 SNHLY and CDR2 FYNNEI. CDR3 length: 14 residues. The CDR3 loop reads CASSEVGSTDTQYF. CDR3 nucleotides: TGTGCCAGCAGTGAAGTAGGGAGCACAGATACGCAGTATTTT.

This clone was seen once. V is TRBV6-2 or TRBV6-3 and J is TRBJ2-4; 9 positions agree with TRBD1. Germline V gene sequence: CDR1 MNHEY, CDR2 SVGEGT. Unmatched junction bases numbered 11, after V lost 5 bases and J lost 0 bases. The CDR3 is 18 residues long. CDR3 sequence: CASSTARWDRVAKNIQYF. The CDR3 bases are TGTGCCAGCAGTACCGCGAGGTGGGACAGGGTAGCCAAAAACATTCAGTACTTC.

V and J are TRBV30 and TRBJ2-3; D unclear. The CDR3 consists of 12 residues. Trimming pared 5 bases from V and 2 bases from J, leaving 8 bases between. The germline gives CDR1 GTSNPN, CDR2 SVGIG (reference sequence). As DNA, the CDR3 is TGTGCCTGGGTACGCTACACAGATACGCAGTATTTT. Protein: CAWVRYTDTQYF.

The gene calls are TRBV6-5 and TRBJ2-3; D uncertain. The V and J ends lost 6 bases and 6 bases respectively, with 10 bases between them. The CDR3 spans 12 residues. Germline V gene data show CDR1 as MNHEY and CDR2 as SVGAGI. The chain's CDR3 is CASRGYTDTQYF. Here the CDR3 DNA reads TGTGCCAGCAGAGGCTACACTGATACGCAGTATTTT.

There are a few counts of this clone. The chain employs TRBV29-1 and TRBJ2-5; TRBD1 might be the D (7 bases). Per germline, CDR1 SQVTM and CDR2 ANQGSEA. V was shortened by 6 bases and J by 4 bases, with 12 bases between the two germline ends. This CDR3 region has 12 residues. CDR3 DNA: TGCAGCGTGGCGGAGGGGGCAGAGACCCAGTACTTC. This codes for CSVAEGAETQYF.

DNA for the CDR3: TGTGCCAGCAGGAAGGGACAGCTTGAAAAACTGTTTTTT. This gives the protein CASRKGQLEKLFF. This chain links TRBV12-3 or TRBV12-4 with TRBJ1-4; 7 bases fit TRBD1. J lost 7 bases, V lost 6 bases, and 5 bases had no gene match. The CDR3 contains 13 residues.

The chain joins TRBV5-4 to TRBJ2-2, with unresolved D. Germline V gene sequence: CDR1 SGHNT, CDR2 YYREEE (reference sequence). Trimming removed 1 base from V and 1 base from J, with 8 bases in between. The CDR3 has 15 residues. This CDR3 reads CASSLLAGNTGELFF. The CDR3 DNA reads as TGTGCCAGCAGCTTGTTGGCTGGGAACACCGGGGAGCTGTTTTTT.

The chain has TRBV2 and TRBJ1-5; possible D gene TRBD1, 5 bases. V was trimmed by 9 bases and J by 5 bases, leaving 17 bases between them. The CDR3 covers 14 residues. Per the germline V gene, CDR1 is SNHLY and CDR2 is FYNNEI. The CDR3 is CARGGPSGDQPQHF. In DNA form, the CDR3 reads TGTGCCAGGGGGGGACCCTCGGGCGATCAGCCCCAGCATTTT.

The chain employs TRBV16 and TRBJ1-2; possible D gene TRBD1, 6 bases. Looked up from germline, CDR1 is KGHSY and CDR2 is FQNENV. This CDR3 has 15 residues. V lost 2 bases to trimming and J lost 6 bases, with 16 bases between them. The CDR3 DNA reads TGTGCCAGCAGCCAAACCTGGGACACTTTAGATGGCTACACCTTC. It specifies CASSQTWDTLDGYTF.

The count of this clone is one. Here the CDR3 DNA reads TGTGCCAGCAGCGCCGGTGGAGGTGGAAACACCATATATTTT. It specifies CASSAGGGGNTIYF. The chain uses TRBV9 and TRBJ1-3; D not resolved. CDR3 length: 14 residues. The V end lost 3 bases, the J end lost 3 bases, and 10 bases lay between the germline ends. Germline V gene data show CDR1 as SGDLS and CDR2 as YYNGEE.